Below, 14 T cell receptor beta chains from the same sample are listed, as sequenced in a study of metastatic and nonmetastatic thyroid tumors. TCRdb reanalyzed the PCR reads with MiXCR. The profile shows more than 12,000 clones, approximately 3.8% of them singletons. Thyroid surgery had not been preceded by any treatment in any patient. Material: tumor tissue. Every receptor here comes from a female donor with papillary thyroid cancer or a benign thyroid nodule (not recorded which). Some clones in this sample may be carry-over from other donors' samples.

This clone was recorded many times. CDR3 DNA: TGTGCCAGCAGCTTTTCTGCAATCTACGAGCAGTACTTC. It encodes CASSFSAIYEQYF. This rearrangement joins TRBV11-1 to TRBJ2-7; D is undetermined. Germline V gene lookup returns CDR1 SGHAT and CDR2 FQDESV (reference sequence). The length of the CDR3 is 13 residues. The V end lost 3 bases, the J end lost 3 bases, and 9 bases lay between the germline ends.

This clone was detected only a few times. J is TRBJ2-7 and V is TRBV11-2; D might be TRBD1 or TRBD2, each matching 5 bases. CDR3 size: 14 residues. V lost 6 bases, J lost 1 base, and 13 bases lay in between. Germline CDR1 and CDR2: SGHAT and FQNNGV. The CDR3 bases are TGTGCCAGCAGATTGGCAGGGAGATCCTACGAGCAGTACTTC. Its translation is CASRLAGRSYEQYF.

Comments on this clone: One end of the junction does not line up with germline, which may come from a read error. The same CDR3 is also encoded by other DNA sequences in this sample. The chain joins TRBV27 to TRBJ1-6; 10 bases agree with TRBD1. The CDR3 runs 15 residues. Looked up from germline, CDR1 is MNHEY and CDR2 is SMNVEV (reference sequence). CDR3 region: CASSSRTGGNSPLHF. The DNA for the CDR3 is TGTGCCAGCAGTTCGAGGACAGGGGGTAATTCACCCCTCCATTTT.

Many counts were recorded for this clone. The chain couples TRBV6-1 to TRBJ2-1; unclear D gene. The germline CDR1 and CDR2 sequences are MNHNS and SASEGT. Trimming pared 0 bases from V and 5 bases from J, leaving 5 bases between. This CDR3 has 13 amino acids. The DNA of the CDR3 is TGTGCCAGCAGTGAAGCTGGTCACAATGAGCAGTTCTTC. It codes for CASSEAGHNEQFF.

V and J are TRBV12-3 or TRBV12-4 and TRBJ1-2, with 7 bases aligning to TRBD1. J gave up 7 bases and V 3 bases, and 8 bases lay outside the gene matches. The CDR3 is 14 amino acids. The CDR3 DNA sequence: TGTGCCAGCAGTTTGGCCGACAGGGTGACTGGCTACACCTTC. Translation gives CASSLADRVTGYTF.

The rearrangement joins TRBV28 to TRBJ2-7, with 7 bases identical to TRBD1. Germline V gives CDR1 MDHEN, CDR2 SYDVKM. V dropped 7 bases and J dropped 0; count of bases not matched to a gene: 6. The CDR3 is 14 residues long. The CDR3 DNA reads as TGTGCCAGCATCCCGGACAGGACCTCCTACGAGCAGTACTTC. Its protein product is CASIPDRTSYEQYF.

This clone occurred many times. This sequence joins TRBV5-4 and TRBJ2-1; D is uncertain. Germline V gives CDR1 SGHNT, CDR2 YYREEE (reference sequence). This CDR3 is 11 amino acids long. Trimming pared 0 bases from V and 14 bases from J, leaving 9 bases between. CDR3 DNA: TGTGCCAGCAGCTTGGGGGTTGGCGAGTTCTTC. Its protein is CASSLGVGEFF.

The CDR3 here is CASSSERGYSGNTIYF. CDR3 coding DNA: TGTGCCAGCAGTAGTGAAAGGGGCTACTCTGGAAACACCATATATTTT. The chain employs TRBV9 and TRBJ1-3, with D perhaps TRBD1 (5 bases). The CDR3 has 16 amino acids. V lost 5 bases to trimming and J lost 0 bases, with 15 bases between them. Germline CDR1 is SGDLS and CDR2 is YYNGEE. Full variable domain (missing parts from reference TRBV9 and TRBJ1-3): DSGVTQTPKHLITATGQRVTLRCSPRSGDLSVYWYQQSLDQGLQFLIQYYNGEERAKGNILERFSAQQFPDLHSELNLSSLELGDSALYFCASSSERGYSGNTIYFGEGSWLTVV.

A few counts support this clone. The gene calls are TRBV6-1 and TRBJ2-2; D remains unclear. Germline V CDR1 and CDR2: MNHNS, SASEGT. The V and J ends lost 2 bases and 9 bases respectively, with 13 bases between them. The length of the CDR3 is 14 residues. The CDR3 loop is CASSERAPRRELFF. CDR3 DNA sequence: TGTGCCAGCAGTGAAAGGGCCCCGAGGAGGGAGCTGTTTTTT.

In this sample, this clone turned up a few times. CDR3 sequence reads: CASSQDSLSYEQYF. Written as DNA, the CDR3 is TGTGCCAGCAGTCAGGACAGCCTAAGTTACGAGCAGTACTTC. V usage is TRBV6-1 and J usage is TRBJ2-7; weak D call: TRBD1 (6 bases). The CDR3 runs to 14 residues. Trimming took off 5 bases at V and 4 bases at J, with 15 bases between the two ends. Germline V gene sequence: CDR1 MNHNS, CDR2 SASEGT.

V and J are TRBV6-4 and TRBJ2-5, with TRBD1 matching over 10 bases. The V segment lost 3 bases and the J segment 4 bases; nucleotides outside the gene matches: 5. CDR1 and CDR2 from the germline V gene are MRHNA and SNTAGT. CDR3 length: 15 residues. The CDR3 sequence: CASSETGTGVETQYF. Written as DNA, the CDR3 is TGTGCCAGCAGTGAAACCGGGACAGGGGTAGAGACCCAGTACTTC.

The sample holds many counts of this clone. This sequence joins TRBV30 and TRBJ1-1; D perhaps matches TRBD1 (6 bases). From germline, CDR1 is GTSNPN and CDR2 SVGIG (reference sequence). The CDR3 is 14 amino acids. V was clipped by 0 bases and J by 6 bases, with 14 bases between them. The CDR3 reads CAWSVKGVRPEAFF. The CDR3 DNA follows: TGTGCCTGGAGTGTAAAGGGGGTTCGTCCTGAAGCTTTCTTT. The full variable domain, in which reference TRBV30 and TRBJ1-1 provide the parts outside the CDR3, is SQTIHQWPATLVQPVGSPLSLECTVEGTSNPNLYWYRQAAGRGLQLLFYSVGIGQISSEVPQNLSASRPQDRQFILSSKKLLLSDSGFYLCAWSVKGVRPEAFFGQGTRLTVV.

The chain carries TRBV18 and TRBJ2-3; 13 positions match TRBD2. Trimming at V came to 3 bases and at J to 6 bases, leaving 6 bases not matched to a gene. The germline V gene has CDR1 KGHSH and CDR2 LQKENI. CDR3 size: 16 residues. The CDR3 spells CASSPGTSGILDTQYF. The DNA of the CDR3 is TGTGCCAGCTCACCGGGGACTAGCGGGATTTTGGATACGCAGTATTTT. The whole variable domain, remainder taken from reference TRBV18 and TRBJ2-3, is NAGVMQNPRHLVRRRGQEARLRCSPMKGHSHVYWYRQLPEEGLKFMVYLQKENIIDESGMPKERFSAEFPKEGPSILRIQQVVRGDSAAYFCASSPGTSGILDTQYFGPGTRLTVL.

This clone was seen a handful of times. V gene TRBV15 combines with J gene TRBJ2-7; 8 positions match TRBD2. The CDR3 spans 15 residues. Per the germline V gene, CDR1 is LNHNV and CDR2 is YYDKDF (reference sequence). J lost 2 bases, V lost 1 base, and 4 bases had no gene match. The CDR3 DNA reads as TGTGCCACCAGCAGAGTTCGGGAGGGCCCCTACGAGCAGTACTTC. This translates into CATSRVREGPYEQYF.